A selection of T cell receptor beta chains follows, all from one sample in a study of blood T cell repertoires in COVID-19. Method: immunoSEQ multiplex PCR; TCRdb's copy keeps in-frame clones and lacks some. The sample carries about 74,000 clones, approximately 84% recorded once. Input material: peripheral blood. These receptor sequences come from a man between 65 and 85 years old with acute or convalescent COVID-19. Each CDR3 is given with its conserved first and last residue. D genes are given only for firm matches. Not every row has a clone size; where given, it reads once, few, many or a size class.

CDR3	DNA	V	J	size	D
CASSRNAGTANTGELFF	TGTGCCAGCAGTCGAAACGCGGGGACGGCGAACACCGGGGAGCTGTTTTTT	TRBV11-3	TRBJ2-2	NA	NA
CASSGRLEDTQYF	TGTGCCAGTAGTGGGAGACTAGAGGATACGCAGTATTTT	TRBV19	TRBJ2-3	NA	NA
CASSDSGGHALGNTEAFF	TGTGCCAGCAGCGACTCCGGGGGGCACGCCTTGGGGAACACTGAAGCTTTCTTT	TRBV9	TRBJ1-1	NA	NA
CASMVGRVTDTQYF	TGTGCCAGCATGGTTGGGAGGGTCACAGATACGCAGTATTTT	TRBV6-6	TRBJ2-3	NA	TRBD2
CASTPSLGTVGQPQHF	TGCGCCAGCACCCCATCGCTAGGGACAGTGGGTCAGCCCCAGCATTTT	TRBV10-2	TRBJ1-5	NA	TRBD1
CASSLGQGAFGNTIYF	TGTGCCAGCAGCTTAGGGCAGGGTGCCTTTGGAAACACCATATATTTT	TRBV7-9	TRBJ1-3	NA	NA
CASSWGGGTQYF	TGTGCCAGCAGCTGGGGAGGTGGGACCCAGTACTTC	TRBV12-3/TRBV12-4	TRBJ2-5	few	NA
CASNPTGGRGYTF	TGTGCCAGTAATCCGACAGGGGGCCGTGGCTACACCTTC	TRBV19	TRBJ1-2	NA	TRBD1
CASSVASSGTSGRTDTQYF	TGTGCCAGCAGCGTAGCGTCCTCCGGGACTAGCGGGCGCACAGATACGCAGTATTTT	TRBV9	TRBJ2-3	NA	TRBD2
CANDGRAPREGYTF	TGTGCCAACGATGGACGGGCCCCGAGGGAGGGCTACACCTTC	TRBV5-4	TRBJ1-2	NA	NA
CASSTGSYSTDTQYF	TGTGCCAGCAGTACCGGGTCCTATAGCACAGATACGCAGTATTTT	TRBV27	TRBJ2-3	NA	NA
CASSISFLGGGYTF	TGTGCCAGTAGTATATCGTTCCTAGGGGGTGGCTACACCTTC	TRBV19	TRBJ1-2	once	NA
CASSQGPQGGSEKLFF	TGTGCCAGCAGCCAAGGACCCCAGGGGGGAAGTGAAAAACTGTTTTTT	TRBV3-1/TRBV3-2	TRBJ1-4	NA	TRBD1
CASSYTSGDGEQYF	TGTGCCAGCAGCTACACTAGCGGGGACGGCGAGCAGTACTTC	TRBV7-2	TRBJ2-7	NA	TRBD2
CASSLNGISPLHF	TGCGCCAGCAGCTTGAATGGCATTTCACCCCTCCACTTT	TRBV5-1	TRBJ1-6	NA	NA
CASSEPGWGRNRYTF	TGTGCCAGCAGCGAGCCGGGATGGGGTAGAAATCGCTACACCTTC	TRBV5-4	TRBJ1-2	NA	NA
CSASRQGHYNEQFF	TGCAGCGCCTCCAGACAGGGCCACTACAATGAGCAGTTCTTC	TRBV29-1	TRBJ2-1	NA	TRBD1
CASSLLPRGEETQYF	TGTGCCAGCAGCTTATTGCCTAGGGGTGAAGAGACCCAGTACTTC	TRBV7-9	TRBJ2-5	NA	NA
CASSYSGQGSTGELFF	TGTGCCAGCAGTTACTCGGGACAGGGATCCACCGGGGAGCTGTTTTTT	TRBV6-5	TRBJ2-2	NA	TRBD1
CASSPGGPGTDTQYF	TGTGCCAGCAGCCCAGGGGGCCCCGGGACAGATACGCAGTATTTT	TRBV9	TRBJ2-3	few	TRBD1
CASSPNPGGRNTIYF	TGTGCCAGCAGCCCCAACCCAGGGGGCCGAAACACCATATATTTT	TRBV6-5	TRBJ1-3	NA	TRBD1
CASSKVGPSGSDEQFF	TGTGCCAGCAGCAAAGTGGGGCCTAGCGGGAGCGATGAGCAGTTCTTC	TRBV21-1	TRBJ2-1	once	NA
CASSPTGSGANVLTF	TGTGCCAGCAGCCCGACAGGCAGTGGGGCCAACGTCCTGACTTTC	TRBV5-6	TRBJ2-6	NA	NA
CASSQWGPYEQYF	TGTGCCAGTAGTCAGTGGGGGCCTTACGAGCAGTACTTC	TRBV19	TRBJ2-7	NA	NA
CASSPDRYEQFF	TGTGCCAGCAGCCCCGACAGATATGAGCAGTTCTTC	TRBV7-9	TRBJ2-1	NA	NA
CASSLRGNNEQFF	TGTGCCAGCAGTTTACGGGGGAACAATGAGCAGTTCTTC	TRBV27	TRBJ2-1	NA	NA
CAPRGRDEQYF	TGCGCCCCTCGGGGAAGGGACGAGCAGTACTTC	TRBV23-1	TRBJ2-7	NA	NA
CAISESAQVLAGEVDTQYF	TGTGCCATCAGTGAGTCCGCACAGGTACTAGCGGGAGAAGTAGATACGCAGTATTTT	TRBV10-3	TRBJ2-3	NA	TRBD2
CASSYSGYEQYF	TGTGCCAGCAGCTACTCGGGTTACGAGCAGTACTTC	TRBV4-2	TRBJ2-7	NA	NA
CASHEGLTSNTEAFF	TGTGCCAGCCACGAGGGACTGACCTCGAACACTGAAGCTTTCTTT	TRBV2	TRBJ1-1	NA	NA